A single sample gave rise to the 3 T cell receptor beta chains below, sequenced in a study of blood T cell repertoires in COVID-19. Data came from immunoSEQ multiplex PCR; TCRdb stores just in-frame clones and leaves some out. The data contain roughly 150,000 clones, approximately 91% of them singletons. The sample was peripheral blood. The origin of the receptors is a man aged 18-30 years with COVID-19, enrolled during active disease.

V is TRBV16 and J is TRBJ2-7, with a tentative D call TRBD2 (6 bases). There are 18 residues in the CDR3. With 4 bases removed from V and 0 bases from J, the gap between germline ends came to 22 bases. CDR1 and CDR2 (germline): KGHSY, FQNENV. The CDR3 spells CASSPTAYRDGSSYEQYF. CDR3 bases: TGTGCCAGCAGCCCTACTGCCTACCGGGACGGGAGCTCCTACGAGCAGTACTTC.

On this clone: A junction boundary mismatches the germline segment, possibly from a read error. The V gene is TRBV30, the J gene TRBJ1-4, with TRBD1 matching 7 bases. CDR3 length: 14 amino acids. CDR1 is GTSNPN and CDR2 is SVGIG in the germline V gene (reference sequence). The CDR3 loop is CAWSSDRINEKLLF. The CDR3 DNA reads as TGTGCCTGGAGTTCGGACAGGATTAATGAAAAACTGCTTTTT.

The rearrangement links TRBV6-2 or TRBV6-3 to TRBJ2-7; TRBD2 might be the D (6 bases). The CDR3 has 15 residues. Trimming cost V 0 bases and J 3 bases, with 12 bases left between them. Looked up from germline, CDR1 is MNHEY and CDR2 is SVGEGT. This CDR3 is CASSYSQVGGYEQYF. The CDR3 DNA reads as TGTGCCAGCAGTTACTCACAGGTGGGGGGCTACGAGCAGTACTTC.